The entry that follows covers one TCR beta chain sequence. Its antigen is currently unknown. Just one base apart from a much larger clone, this may be a read error. This sample is drawn from a study of blood T cells in healthy people across ages. Study-wide points: Estimated diversity across one million T cells was deemed an underestimate.

The V and J ends lost 6 bases and 2 bases respectively, with 18 bases between them. CDR1 and CDR2 from the germline V gene are DFQATT and SNEGSKA (reference sequence). The CDR3 length is 15 residues. The use of a sample-barcoded 5' primer and a J-beta primer mix characterized a second PCR of about 6 to 11 cycles. One entry per CDR3 protein, called by TCRdb with MiXCR from the 5' RACE reads. The sample has about 800,000 distinct CDR3 sequences; 58% are singletons. The V gene is TRBV20-1, the J gene TRBJ2-3; perhaps TRBD2 as D (5 bases). The sequence derives from a man aged 25-45 years in good health. Specimen: blood. The CDR3 nucleotides are TGCAGTGCCATTGGACCCGGGGAGCACACAGATACGCAGTATTTT. This sequence encodes CSAIGPGEHTDTQYF.